The 17 T cell receptor beta chains given below trace back to one sample, sequenced in a study of T cells after yellow fever vaccination. TCRdb re-analysed the 5' RACE reads in MiXCR, keeping a single row per CDR3 protein. Among about 370,000 distinct CDR3 sequences listed, roughly 12% were seen once. Source: PBMCs, taken on the day of the first yellow fever vaccination. All receptors come from a man younger than 30 who received the YFV17D yellow fever vaccine.

The table lists this clonotype with many counts. This chain connects TRBV7-2 to TRBJ2-1; 9 nucleotides match TRBD1. The CDR3 is 13 residues long. CDR1 is SGHTA and CDR2 is FQGNSA in the germline V gene. J was trimmed by 13 bases and V by 1 base; bases with no gene match: 5. The CDR3 DNA sequence: TGTGCCAGCAGCTTAGGGACAGGGGATCTCCAGTTCTTC. Encoded protein: CASSLGTGDLQFF.

The chain uses TRBV20-1 and TRBJ1-1; D unclear. In germline, CDR1 is DFQATT, CDR2 SNEGSKA (reference sequence). Trimming removed 8 bases at V and 4 bases at J, with 20 bases between. CDR3 length: 14 residues. CDR3 in amino acids: CSTVFGPARTEAFF. The CDR3, as DNA: TGCAGTACGGTGTTTGGACCGGCACGCACTGAAGCTTTCTTT.

The V gene is TRBV6-1, the J gene TRBJ2-2, with unresolved D. V gave up 11 bases and J gave up 6 bases, with 16 bases separating them. The CDR3 loop spans 13 amino acids. Germline V gene lookup returns CDR1 MNHNS and CDR2 SASEGT. The CDR3: CALRPGWSGELFF. The CDR3 coding sequence is TGTGCCCTCCGGCCTGGATGGTCCGGGGAGCTGTTTTTT.

This clonotype was recorded at least ten times. The chain uses TRBV4-1 and TRBJ2-1, with D uncertain. V was cut by 1 base and J by 0 bases, with 4 bases left in between. Germline V gene sequence: CDR1 MGHRA, CDR2 YSYEKL. CDR3 length: 14 residues. This CDR3 is CASSQGSSYNEQFF. In nucleotides, the CDR3 is TGCGCCAGCAGCCAAGGCAGCTCCTACAATGAGCAGTTCTTC.

The V gene is TRBV12-3 or TRBV12-4, the J gene TRBJ1-1; possible D gene TRBD1, 5 bases. CDR3 size: 13 residues. The germline V and J ends were trimmed by 3 bases and 6 bases, with 11 bases remaining between them. The CDR3 DNA sequence: TGTGCCAGCAGTTTCGCCGGGGACCCTGAAGCTTTCTTT. Translated: CASSFAGDPEAFF.

Only a few counts were recorded for this clonotype. The chain uses TRBV5-1 and TRBJ2-1, with 8 bases that match TRBD2. This CDR3 comprises 15 residues. CDR1 and CDR2 (germline): SGHRS, YFSETQ. With V trimmed by 4 bases and J by 6 bases, 9 bases remained unmatched. As DNA, the CDR3 is TGCGCCAGCAGCCCGGGACTAGATATTAGCAATGAGCAGTTCTTC. Amino acid sequence: CASSPGLDISNEQFF.

This clonotype was recorded at least ten times. V and J are TRBV5-1 and TRBJ1-2; D is ambiguous. Germline values: CDR1 SGHRS, CDR2 YFSETQ. The CDR3 sequence is 14 residues long. Trimming left V 0 bases short and J 0 bases short, with 6 bases between. CDR3 nucleotides: TGCGCCAGCAGCTTGGAAAGAGCTAACTATGGCTACACCTTC. Amino acids: CASSLERANYGYTF.

The gene calls are TRBV20-1 and TRBJ1-2; no clear D. V gave up 6 bases and J gave up 7 bases, with 6 bases separating them. The CDR3 has 9 residues. In germline, CDR1 is DFQATT, CDR2 SNEGSKA (reference sequence). The DNA of the CDR3 is TGCAGTGCCGAACCTGGCTACACCTTC. Translation gives CSAEPGYTF.

This chain uses TRBV6-1 with TRBJ2-7, with 9 bases that match TRBD1. J lost 4 bases, V lost 10 bases, and 11 bases had no gene match. From germline, CDR1 is MNHNS and CDR2 SASEGT. CDR3 length equals 14 residues. CDR3 in amino acids: CATNRDREAYEQYF. The DNA of the CDR3 is TGTGCCACCAACCGGGACAGGGAGGCTTACGAGCAGTACTTC.

This clonotype occurred a few times. This chain uses TRBV6-1 with TRBJ2-1, with 8 bases aligning to TRBD1. Per germline, CDR1 MNHNS and CDR2 SASEGT. There are 13 residues in the CDR3. V lost 4 bases and J lost 7; bases outside the gene matches: 3. The CDR3 here is CASSGDRRNEQFF. The CDR3 DNA sequence: TGTGCCAGCAGTGGGGACAGGAGGAATGAGCAGTTCTTC.

V usage is TRBV12-3 or TRBV12-4 and J usage is TRBJ2-3; maybe TRBD1 (6 bases). The CDR3 extends over 14 amino acids. V lost 4 bases and J lost 2, with 10 bases in between. In DNA, the CDR3 is TGTGCCAGCAGTTGGACAGAAACCACAGATACGCAGTATTTT. Protein product: CASSWTETTDTQYF.

Ten or more counts support this clonotype. The chain recombines TRBV7-2 with TRBJ2-7; D is unclear. V lost 3 bases and J lost 7, with 13 bases in between. The germline CDR1 and CDR2 sequences are SGHTA and FQGNSA. The CDR3 runs to 13 residues. CDR3: CASSFFPNAEQYF. CDR3 coding DNA: TGTGCCAGCAGCTTTTTTCCCAACGCGGAGCAGTACTTC.

The gene calls are TRBV20-1 and TRBJ1-2; the D is unclear. This CDR3 comprises 14 residues. CDR1 DFQATT and CDR2 SNEGSKA come from the germline V gene (reference sequence). V lost 3 bases and J lost 0, with 11 bases in between. The CDR3 region is CSASYRRANYGYTF. The CDR3 region has the DNA TGCAGTGCTAGTTACAGAAGAGCTAACTATGGCTACACCTTC.

V gene TRBV6-2 or TRBV6-3 combines with J gene TRBJ2-1, with a tentative D call TRBD2 (5 bases). The germline V gene encodes CDR1 MNHEY and CDR2 SVGEGT. The CDR3 extends over 14 amino acids. The germline V and J ends were trimmed by 7 bases and 8 bases, with 18 bases remaining between them. The CDR3 DNA sequence: TGTGCCAGCACCGAATTGTCTTCCGGGGATGAGCAGTTCTTC. Protein product: CASTELSSGDEQFF.

The V call is TRBV4-2, the J call TRBJ1-4; D possibly corresponds to TRBD1 (6 bases). V was pared by 4 bases and J by 0 bases, with 12 bases between. Per the germline V gene, CDR1 is LGHNA and CDR2 is YNFKEQ. This CDR3 is 16 amino acids long. DNA of the CDR3: TGTGCCAGCAGCCGGACAGCCGATGCAACTAATGAAAAACTGTTTTTT. The encoded protein is CASSRTADATNEKLFF.

This rearrangement joins TRBV6-2 or TRBV6-3 to TRBJ2-2; a possible D gene is TRBD2 (6 bases). Between the trimmed V and J ends, which lost 8 bases and 4 bases, there was a span of 20 bases. Germline CDR1 and CDR2: MNHEY and SVGEGT. The CDR3 has 16 residues. The CDR3 loop is CASDYLRGMSTGELFF. The CDR3 nucleotides read TGTGCCAGCGATTACTTACGGGGGATGAGCACCGGGGAGCTGTTTTTT.

This clonotype was counted ten times or more. The J gene is TRBJ2-3, the V gene TRBV7-3; D not resolved. CDR1 and CDR2 (germline): SGHTA, FQGTGA. The CDR3 is made up of 12 amino acids. V dropped 3 bases and J dropped 4 bases, with 5 bases sitting between them. As DNA, the CDR3 is TGTGCCAGCAGCTTCGGTTCAGATACGCAGTATTTT. Translating it yields CASSFGSDTQYF.